This TCR beta chain was sequenced in a study of blood T cell repertoires in COVID-19. Across the whole study: The origin of the acute and convalescent COVID-19 samples was the United States, Italy and Spain.

In the source study's methods: Nucleated cell counts were estimated from reference gene primer amplification. The assay was immunoSEQ multiplex PCR, and TCRdb's table has in-frame clones only and misses some. From that table come the V and J calls and clone size; the DNA was used to work out D and trimming. This table has 250,000 or so clones, around 80% appearing once. V lost 3 bases, J lost 4 bases, and 2 bases stayed unmatched. The CDR3 is 13 amino acids. Germline assignment: CDR1 SGHAT and CDR2 FQNNGV. Sequencing was performed on peripheral blood. This TCR derives from a human donor in a cohort sampled during active COVID-19. The rearrangement uses TRBV11-2 and TRBJ1-1; 7 bases are shared with TRBD1. CDR3 amino acids: CASSFTGVTEAFF. CDR3 nucleotide sequence: TGTGCCAGCAGCTTTACAGGGGTCACTGAAGCTTTCTTT.